This T cell receptor beta chain stems from a study of blood T cell repertoires in COVID-19. In the study overall: Sources were T cells, B-cell-depleted T cells, or PBMCs; the material itself was cDNA or gDNA.

The CDR3 contains 15 residues. Germline V gene lookup returns CDR1 SGDLS and CDR2 YYNGEE. Trimming at V came to 4 bases and at J to 3 bases, leaving 7 bases not matched to a gene. In the authors' methods: Estimates of nucleated cell counts were drawn from the amplification of reference gene primers. The assay was immunoSEQ multiplex PCR, and TCRdb's table has in-frame clones only and misses some. The V and J calls and clone size come from that table; D and trimming were worked out from the DNA. In the table there are 150,000 to 180,000 clones, approximately 83% of which are singletons. V and J are TRBV9 and TRBJ1-5; 7 positions match TRBD1. The sequenced sample consisted of peripheral blood. This receptor was taken from an older woman with COVID-19, enrolled during active disease. The CDR3 is CASSLWDSVNQPQHF. For the CDR3, the DNA is TGTGCCAGCAGCCTATGGGACAGCGTCAATCAGCCCCAGCATTTT.